This T cell receptor beta chain was recorded in a study of T-cell memory formation after mild COVID-19. Whole-study context: The two donors had largely donor-specific TCR clusters. Study-level points and caveats: Several responding clones turned up in pre-infection memory, indicating that cross-reactive memory may have taken part. Second-wave clones peaking on day 37 lacked confirmed SARS-CoV-2 specificity. The main location of contracting CD4+ clones was CM and EM, and that of contracting CD8+ clones was EMRA.

As concerns this clonotype: The antigen is not known.

TCRdb redid the calling of the 5' RACE reads with MiXCR, one entry per CDR3 protein. The sample carries approximately 350,000 distinct CDR3 sequences, 25% to 30% recorded once. The specimen was PBMCs or a T cell subset sorted from them (not recorded which). This sequence originates from an adult woman who had mild COVID-19 (a few samples of this study predate the infection). Cell type and time point are not known.

CDR3 protein: CASLLVSLAGKEKETQYF. The CDR3 coding sequence is TGCGCCAGCCTCCTCGTTTCTCTAGCGGGTAAAGAGAAAGAGACCCAGTACTTC. The J gene is TRBJ2-5, the V gene TRBV10-2; TRBD2 matches 8 bases. After removal of 8 bases from V and 3 bases from J, the junction contained 20 bases not matched to a gene. The CDR3 covers 18 residues. Germline CDR1 and CDR2: WSHSY and SAAADI.